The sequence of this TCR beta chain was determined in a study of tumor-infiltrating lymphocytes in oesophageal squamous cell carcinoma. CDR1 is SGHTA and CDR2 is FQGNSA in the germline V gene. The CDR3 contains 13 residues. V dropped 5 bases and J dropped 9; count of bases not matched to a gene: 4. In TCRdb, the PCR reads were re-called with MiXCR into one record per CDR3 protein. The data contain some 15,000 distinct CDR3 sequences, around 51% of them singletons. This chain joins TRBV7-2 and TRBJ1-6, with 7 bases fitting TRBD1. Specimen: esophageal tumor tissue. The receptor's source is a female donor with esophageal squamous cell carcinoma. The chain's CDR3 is CASSRQGTSPLHF. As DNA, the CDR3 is TGTGCCAGCAGCCGACAGGGAACTTCACCCCTCCACTTT.